This T cell receptor (beta chain) was identified during a study of blood T cell repertoires in COVID-19. Study at large: COVID-19 samples, acute and convalescent, were from the United States, Italy and Spain. Sources were T cells, B-cell-depleted T cells, or PBMCs; the material itself was cDNA or gDNA.

Germline V CDR1 and CDR2: WSHSY, SAAADI. The germline V and J ends were trimmed by 4 bases and 3 bases, with 7 bases remaining between them. CDR3 length: 13 amino acids. Authors' processing steps: Scientists estimated how many nucleated cells there were by amplifying reference gene primers. TCRdb's copy holds only in-frame clones and misses some; the assay was immunoSEQ multiplex PCR. V and J calls and clone size are copied from that table; D and trimming were computed from the DNA. The table has under 200,000 clones, 82% seen once. Seattle's enrolled individuals joined amid active infection and were then monitored longitudinally.

The receptor was isolated from an older woman with COVID-19, enrolled during active disease. The V and J genes are TRBV10-2 and TRBJ1-5; D unresolved. Sequences were obtained from peripheral blood. CDR3 in amino acids: CASSAEDNQPQHF. The CDR3 DNA sequence: TGCGCCAGCAGTGCAGAAGACAATCAGCCCCAGCATTTT.